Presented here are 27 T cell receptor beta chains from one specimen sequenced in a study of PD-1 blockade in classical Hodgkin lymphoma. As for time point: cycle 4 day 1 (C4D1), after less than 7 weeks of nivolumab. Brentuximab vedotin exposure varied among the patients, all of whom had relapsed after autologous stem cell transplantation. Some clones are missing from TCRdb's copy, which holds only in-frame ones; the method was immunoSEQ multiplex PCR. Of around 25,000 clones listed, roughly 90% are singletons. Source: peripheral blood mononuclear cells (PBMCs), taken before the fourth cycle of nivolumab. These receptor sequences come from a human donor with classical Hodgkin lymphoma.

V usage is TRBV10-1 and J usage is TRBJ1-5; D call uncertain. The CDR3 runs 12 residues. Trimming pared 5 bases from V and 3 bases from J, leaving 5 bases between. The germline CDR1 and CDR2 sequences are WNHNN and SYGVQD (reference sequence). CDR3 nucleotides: TGCGCCAGCAGTCGGGACAATCAGCCCCAGCATTTT. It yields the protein CASSRDNQPQHF.

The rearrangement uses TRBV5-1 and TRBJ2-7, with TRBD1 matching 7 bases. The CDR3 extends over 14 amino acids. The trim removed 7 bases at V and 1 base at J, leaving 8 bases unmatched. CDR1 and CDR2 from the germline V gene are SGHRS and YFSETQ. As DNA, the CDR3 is TGCGCCAGCCGATACCGGGACAGTTCCTACGAGCAGTACTTC. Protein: CASRYRDSSYEQYF.

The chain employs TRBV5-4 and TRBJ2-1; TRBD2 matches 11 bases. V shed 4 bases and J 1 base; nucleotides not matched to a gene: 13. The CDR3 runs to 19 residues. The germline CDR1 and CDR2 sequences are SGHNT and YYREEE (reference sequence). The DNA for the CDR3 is TGTGCCAGCAGCCGGGGACTAGCGGATGGAGGTAGGTCCTACAATGAGCAGTTCTTC. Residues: CASSRGLADGGRSYNEQFF.

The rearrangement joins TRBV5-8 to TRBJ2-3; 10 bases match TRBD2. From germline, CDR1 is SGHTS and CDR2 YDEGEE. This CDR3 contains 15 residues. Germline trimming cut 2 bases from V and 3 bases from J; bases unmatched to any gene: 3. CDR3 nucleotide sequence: TGTGCCAGCAGCTTCAGCGGGAGGGCAACAGATACGCAGTATTTT. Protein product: CASSFSGRATDTQYF.

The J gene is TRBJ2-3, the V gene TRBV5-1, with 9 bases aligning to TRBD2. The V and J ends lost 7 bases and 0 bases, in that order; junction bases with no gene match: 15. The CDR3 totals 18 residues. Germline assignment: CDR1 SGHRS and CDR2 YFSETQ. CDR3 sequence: CASQPSGGLPSSTDTQYF. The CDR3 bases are TGCGCCAGCCAACCGAGCGGGGGGCTGCCCTCTAGCACAGATACGCAGTATTTT.

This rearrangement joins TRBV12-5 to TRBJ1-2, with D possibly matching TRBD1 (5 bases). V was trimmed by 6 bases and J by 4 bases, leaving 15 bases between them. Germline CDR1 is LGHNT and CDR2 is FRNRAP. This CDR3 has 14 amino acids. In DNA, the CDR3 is TGTGCTAGTGGACAGGCGGGGGTCGCCTATGGCTACACCTTC. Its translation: CASGQAGVAYGYTF.

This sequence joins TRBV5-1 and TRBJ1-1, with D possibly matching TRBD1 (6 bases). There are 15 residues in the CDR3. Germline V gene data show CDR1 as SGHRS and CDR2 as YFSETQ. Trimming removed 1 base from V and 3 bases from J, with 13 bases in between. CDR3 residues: CASSLSGGADTEAFF. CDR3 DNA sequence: TGCGCCAGCAGCTTGTCCGGGGGCGCGGACACTGAAGCTTTCTTT.

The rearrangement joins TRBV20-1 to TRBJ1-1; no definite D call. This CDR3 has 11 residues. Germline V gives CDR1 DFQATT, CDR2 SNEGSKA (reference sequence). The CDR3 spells CSFRANTEAFF. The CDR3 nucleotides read TGCAGCTTTAGGGCCAACACTGAAGCTTTCTTT.

Here the CDR3 reads CASSFQGQTAGNTIYF. The DNA of the CDR3 is TGTGCCAGCAGCTTTCAGGGGCAAACGGCTGGAAACACCATATATTTT. The chain carries TRBV7-9 and TRBJ1-3; possibly TRBD1 for D (6 bases). V shed 3 bases and J shed 2 bases, with 14 bases lying between them. In germline, CDR1 is SEHNR, CDR2 FQNEAQ (reference sequence). The CDR3 is 16 amino acids. The full variable domain, rest sourced from reference TRBV7-9 and TRBJ1-3, is DTGVSQNPRHKITKRGQNVTFRCDPISEHNRLYWYRQTLGQGPEFLTYFQNEAQLEKSRLLSDRFSAERPKGSFSTLEIQRTEQGDSAMYLCASSFQGQTAGNTIYFGEGSWLTVV.

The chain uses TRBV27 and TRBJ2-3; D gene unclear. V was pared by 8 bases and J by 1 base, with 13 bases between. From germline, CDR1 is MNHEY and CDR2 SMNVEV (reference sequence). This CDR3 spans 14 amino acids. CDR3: CASRVGPGTDTQYF. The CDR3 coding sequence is TGTGCCAGCCGAGTAGGGCCGGGCACAGATACGCAGTATTTT.

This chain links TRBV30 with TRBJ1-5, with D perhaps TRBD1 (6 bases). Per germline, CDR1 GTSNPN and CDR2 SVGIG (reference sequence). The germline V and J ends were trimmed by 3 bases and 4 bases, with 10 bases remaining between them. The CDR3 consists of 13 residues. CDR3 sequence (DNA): TGTGCCTGGAGGGGAGGGGGGAATCAGCCCCAGCATTTT. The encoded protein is CAWRGGGNQPQHF.

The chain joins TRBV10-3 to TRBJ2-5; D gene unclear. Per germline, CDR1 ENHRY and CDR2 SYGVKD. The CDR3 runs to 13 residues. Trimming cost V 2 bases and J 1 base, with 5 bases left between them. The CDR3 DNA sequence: TGTGCCATCAGTGAGGGATTCCAAGAGACCCAGTACTTC. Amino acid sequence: CAISEGFQETQYF.

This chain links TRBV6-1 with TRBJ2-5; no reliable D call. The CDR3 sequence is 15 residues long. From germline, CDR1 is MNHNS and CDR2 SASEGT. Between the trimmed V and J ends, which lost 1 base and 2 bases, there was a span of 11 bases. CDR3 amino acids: CASSEVLGRQETQYF. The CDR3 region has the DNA TGTGCCAGCAGTGAAGTCCTGGGTCGGCAAGAGACCCAGTACTTC.

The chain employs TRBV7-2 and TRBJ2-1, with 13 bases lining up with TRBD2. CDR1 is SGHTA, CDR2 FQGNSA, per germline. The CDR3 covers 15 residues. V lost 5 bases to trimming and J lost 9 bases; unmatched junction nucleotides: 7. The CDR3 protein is CASSTWTSGRFEQFF. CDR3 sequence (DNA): TGTGCCAGCAGCACCTGGACTAGCGGGAGATTTGAGCAGTTCTTC.

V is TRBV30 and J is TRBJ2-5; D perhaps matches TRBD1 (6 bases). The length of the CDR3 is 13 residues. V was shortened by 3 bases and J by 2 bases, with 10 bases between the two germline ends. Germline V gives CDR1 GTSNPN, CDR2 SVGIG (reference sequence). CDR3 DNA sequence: TGTGCCTGGAGCGGACAGATACAAGAGACCCAGTACTTC. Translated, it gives CAWSGQIQETQYF.

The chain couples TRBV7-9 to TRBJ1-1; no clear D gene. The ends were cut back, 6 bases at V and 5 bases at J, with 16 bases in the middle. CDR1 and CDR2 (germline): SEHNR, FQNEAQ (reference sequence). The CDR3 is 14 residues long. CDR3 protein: CASRESGGWTEAFF. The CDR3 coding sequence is TGTGCCAGCAGGGAGAGCGGCGGGTGGACTGAAGCTTTCTTT.

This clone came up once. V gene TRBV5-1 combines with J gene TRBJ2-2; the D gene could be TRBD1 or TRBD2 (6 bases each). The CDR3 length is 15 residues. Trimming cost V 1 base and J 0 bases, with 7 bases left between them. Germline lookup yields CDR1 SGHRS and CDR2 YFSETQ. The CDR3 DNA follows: TGCGCCAGCAGCTTGAGGGGGGCGAACACCGGGGAGCTGTTTTTT. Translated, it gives CASSLRGANTGELFF.

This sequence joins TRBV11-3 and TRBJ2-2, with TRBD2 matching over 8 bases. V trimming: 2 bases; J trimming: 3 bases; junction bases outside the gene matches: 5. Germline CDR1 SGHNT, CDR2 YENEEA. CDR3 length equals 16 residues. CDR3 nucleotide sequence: TGTGCCAGCAGCTTAAGAACTAGCGGAGACACCGGGGAGCTGTTTTTT. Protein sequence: CASSLRTSGDTGELFF.

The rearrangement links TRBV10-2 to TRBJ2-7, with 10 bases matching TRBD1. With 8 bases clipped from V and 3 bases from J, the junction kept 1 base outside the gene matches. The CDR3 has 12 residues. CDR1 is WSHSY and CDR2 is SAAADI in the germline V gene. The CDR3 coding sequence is TGCGCCAGCGGGACAGGGGACTACGAGCAGTACTTC. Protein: CASGTGDYEQYF.

The CDR3 bases are TGTGCCAGTAGTATAGGTCAGACGAACACCGGGGAGCTGTTTTTT. Translation gives CASSIGQTNTGELFF. J is TRBJ2-2 and V is TRBV19; no clear D. The germline V gene has CDR1 LNHDA and CDR2 SQIVND (reference sequence). The CDR3 spans 15 residues. Trimming removed 1 base at V and 0 bases at J, with 6 bases between.

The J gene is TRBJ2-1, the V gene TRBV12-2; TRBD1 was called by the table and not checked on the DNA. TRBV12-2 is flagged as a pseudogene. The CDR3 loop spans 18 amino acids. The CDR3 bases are TGTGCAAGTCGCTTAGCGCGAGACGCGCAGGGGGCCCACAATGAGCAGTTCTTC. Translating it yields CASRLARDAQGAHNEQFF.

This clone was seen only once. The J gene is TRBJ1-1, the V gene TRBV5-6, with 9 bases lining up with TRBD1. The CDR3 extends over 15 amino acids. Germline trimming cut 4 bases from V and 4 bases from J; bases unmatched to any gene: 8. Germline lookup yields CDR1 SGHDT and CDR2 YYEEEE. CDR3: CASSTGTGRVTEAFF. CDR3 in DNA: TGTGCCAGCAGCACGGGGACAGGGCGAGTCACTGAAGCTTTCTTT.

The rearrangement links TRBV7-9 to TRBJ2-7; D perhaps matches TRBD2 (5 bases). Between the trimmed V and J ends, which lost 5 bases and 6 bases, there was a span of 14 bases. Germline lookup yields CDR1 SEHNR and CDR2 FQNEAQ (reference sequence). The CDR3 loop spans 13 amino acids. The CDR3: CASSVTSKVEQYF. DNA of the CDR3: TGTGCCAGCAGCGTTACTAGTAAAGTCGAGCAGTACTTC.

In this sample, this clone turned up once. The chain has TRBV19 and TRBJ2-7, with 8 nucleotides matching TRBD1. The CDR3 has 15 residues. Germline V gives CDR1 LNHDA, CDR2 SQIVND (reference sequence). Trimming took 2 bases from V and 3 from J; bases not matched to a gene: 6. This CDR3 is CASSILQGAIYEQYF. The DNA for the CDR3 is TGTGCCAGTAGTATACTCCAGGGGGCTATCTACGAGCAGTACTTC.

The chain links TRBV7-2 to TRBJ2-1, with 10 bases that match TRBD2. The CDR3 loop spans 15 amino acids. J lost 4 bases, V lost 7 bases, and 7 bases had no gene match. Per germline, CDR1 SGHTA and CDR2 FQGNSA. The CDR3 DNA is TGTGCCAGCACCTACCCTAGCGGGGGTTACAATGAGCAGTTCTTC. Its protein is CASTYPSGGYNEQFF.

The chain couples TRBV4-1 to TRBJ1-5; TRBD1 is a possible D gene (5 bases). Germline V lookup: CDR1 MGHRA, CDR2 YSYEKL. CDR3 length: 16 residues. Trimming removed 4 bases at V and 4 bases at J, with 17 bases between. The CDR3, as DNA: TGCGCCAGCAGCCGCCTACTCGGGACGGAGAATCAGCCCCAGCATTTT. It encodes CASSRLLGTENQPQHF.

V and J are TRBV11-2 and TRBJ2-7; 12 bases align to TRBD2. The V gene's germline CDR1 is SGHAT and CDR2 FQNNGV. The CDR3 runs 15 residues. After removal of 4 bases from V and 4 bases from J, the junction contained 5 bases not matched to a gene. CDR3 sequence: CASSSELAGGYEQYF. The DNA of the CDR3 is TGTGCCAGCAGCTCAGAACTAGCGGGGGGATACGAGCAGTACTTC.